This TCR beta chain was sequenced during a study of OX40 agonist ivuxolimab in advanced cancers. Sequencing used immunoSEQ multiplex PCR; TCRdb keeps in-frame clones, though not all of them. The sample includes 65,000 to 95,000 clones, approximately 94% seen only once; the top ten take around 4.9%. Germline V lookup: CDR1 LNHNV, CDR2 YYDKDF (reference sequence). The CDR3 contains 14 residues. V was shortened by 5 bases and J by 10 bases, with 20 bases between the two germline ends. This specimen consisted of CD4+ or CD8+ T cells sorted from blood, obtained in a trial of the OX40 agonist ivuxolimab. This TCR derives from an adult with an advanced solid tumor such as melanoma, head and neck, liver or kidney cancer. J is TRBJ1-1 and V is TRBV15; TRBD1 is a possible D gene (5 bases). CDR3 nucleotides: TGTGCCACCAGCCACCAGGGAAGGTGGGGTGGAGCTTTCTTT. This gives the protein CATSHQGRWGGAFF.